The rows below give T cell receptor beta chains drawn from one sample of a study of cytomegalovirus exposure and HLA in healthy donors. Assay used: immunoSEQ multiplex PCR; TCRdb lists only in-frame clones, some missing. The table records some 140,000 clones, more than 60% of them present only once. Sequencing was carried out using PBMCs. These receptors originate from a woman aged 45-65 years in good health and CMV-seropositive. Each CDR3 is given with its conserved first and last residue. The D gene is left open where the match is weak. Size is omitted from some rows. Given values are once, few, many or a class for expanded clones.

abundance: .; j_gene: TRBJ2-5; d_gene: .; v_gene: TRBV4-1; CDR3aa: CASSQEYRDSETQYF; CDR3nt: TGCGCCAGCAGCCAAGAATATCGGGACTCAGAGACCCAGTACTTC
abundance: .; j_gene: TRBJ2-7; d_gene: TRBD1; v_gene: TRBV6-1; CDR3aa: CASSEAGTGLKAYF; CDR3nt: TGTGCCAGCAGTGAAGCGGGGACAGGGCTTAAAGCGTACTTC
abundance: few; j_gene: TRBJ2-3; d_gene: TRBD2; v_gene: TRBV6-1; CDR3aa: CASSGLAGGDTQYF; CDR3nt: TGTGCCAGCAGTGGCTTAGCGGGCGGGGATACGCAGTATTTT
abundance: many; j_gene: TRBJ2-7; d_gene: .; v_gene: TRBV6-1; CDR3aa: CASSSQATFEQYF; CDR3nt: TGTGCCAGCAGCTCCCAGGCGACCTTTGAGCAGTACTTC
abundance: .; j_gene: TRBJ2-2; d_gene: .; v_gene: TRBV4-2; CDR3aa: CASSQAFPGEGNTGELFF; CDR3nt: TGTGCCAGCAGCCAAGCTTTCCCAGGGGAAGGTAACACCGGGGAGCTGTTTTTT
abundance: .; j_gene: TRBJ2-3; d_gene: .; v_gene: TRBV9; CDR3aa: CASSKRGRGSTDTQYF; CDR3nt: TGTGCCAGCAGCAAGAGGGGGCGGGGATCCACAGATACGCAGTATTTT
abundance: .; j_gene: TRBJ1-4; d_gene: .; v_gene: TRBV18; CDR3aa: CASSPSRGGPEKLFF; CDR3nt: TGTGCCAGCTCACCATCTCGGGGGGGACCTGAAAAACTGTTTTTT
abundance: .; j_gene: TRBJ2-3; d_gene: TRBD2; v_gene: TRBV4-2; CDR3aa: CASSALAGGQDTQYF; CDR3nt: TGTGCCAGCAGCGCTCTAGCGGGGGGGCAAGATACGCAGTATTTT
abundance: .; j_gene: TRBJ1-2; d_gene: .; v_gene: TRBV28; CDR3aa: CASSLRWGRRGYTF; CDR3nt: TGTGCCAGCAGTTTACGGTGGGGGCGGCGGGGCTACACCTTC
abundance: .; j_gene: TRBJ1-1; d_gene: .; v_gene: TRBV6-5; CDR3aa: CATNVRAGDEAFF; CDR3nt: TGTGCCACCAATGTCAGGGCAGGAGATGAAGCTTTCTTT
abundance: .; j_gene: TRBJ2-7; d_gene: .; v_gene: TRBV2; CDR3aa: CAGKPGHGAYEQYF; CDR3nt: TGTGCCGGTAAACCGGGACACGGGGCCTACGAGCAGTACTTC
abundance: .; j_gene: TRBJ2-7; d_gene: TRBD1; v_gene: TRBV2; CDR3aa: CASRAPGTEAYEQYF; CDR3nt: TGTGCCAGCAGGGCCCCCGGGACAGAAGCCTACGAGCAGTACTTC
abundance: .; j_gene: TRBJ2-2; d_gene: .; v_gene: TRBV7-9; CDR3aa: CASNLAGTTGELFF; CDR3nt: TGTGCCAGCAACCTGGCGGGGACTACCGGGGAGCTGTTTTTT
abundance: .; j_gene: TRBJ2-6; d_gene: .; v_gene: TRBV19; CDR3aa: CASSIQGRSSGANVLTF; CDR3nt: TGTGCCAGTAGTATACAGGGTAGGTCCTCTGGGGCCAACGTCCTGACTTTC
abundance: .; j_gene: TRBJ2-5; d_gene: TRBD2; v_gene: TRBV2; CDR3aa: CASTRLTSGAETQYF; CDR3nt: TGTGCCAGCACACGGCTAACTAGCGGGGCGGAGACCCAGTACTTC
abundance: .; j_gene: TRBJ2-3; d_gene: TRBD2; v_gene: TRBV11-3; CDR3aa: CASKRGDPTDTQYF; CDR3nt: TGTGCCAGCAAACGGGGGGACCCCACAGATACGCAGTATTTT
abundance: few; j_gene: TRBJ2-7; d_gene: TRBD1; v_gene: TRBV6-5; CDR3aa: CASSSGQGYEQYF; CDR3nt: TGTGCCAGCAGTTCGGGACAGGGCTACGAGCAGTACTTC
abundance: .; j_gene: TRBJ2-3; d_gene: .; v_gene: TRBV30; CDR3aa: CACERATSTDTQYF; CDR3nt: TGTGCCTGTGAGCGGGCGACTAGCACAGATACGCAGTATTTT
abundance: .; j_gene: TRBJ1-2; d_gene: .; v_gene: TRBV30; CDR3aa: CAWSGGSYGYTF; CDR3nt: TGTGCCTGGAGTGGAGGCAGCTATGGCTACACCTTC
abundance: few; j_gene: TRBJ2-7; d_gene: TRBD1; v_gene: TRBV29-1; CDR3aa: CSVRGWAGGDYEQYF; CDR3nt: TGCAGCGTTCGAGGATGGGCAGGGGGTGATTACGAGCAGTACTTC
abundance: .; j_gene: TRBJ2-1; d_gene: .; v_gene: TRBV7-2; CDR3aa: CASTIGVGLYNEQFF; CDR3nt: TGTGCCAGCACCATCGGGGTTGGGCTTTACAATGAGCAGTTCTTC
abundance: .; j_gene: TRBJ2-7; d_gene: .; v_gene: TRBV15; CDR3aa: CATRSKAGSYEQYF; CDR3nt: TGTGCCACCAGAAGTAAGGCGGGCAGCTACGAGCAGTACTTC